The 27 T cell receptor beta chains in this list originate from one sample, sequenced in a study of OX40 agonist ivuxolimab in advanced cancers. TCRdb's copy holds only in-frame clones and misses some; the assay was immunoSEQ multiplex PCR. This table has 70,000 or so clones, approximately 91% appearing once. The sequencing used CD4+ or CD8+ T cells sorted from blood, collected in a trial of the OX40 agonist ivuxolimab. These receptors were taken from an adult with an advanced solid tumor such as melanoma, head and neck, liver or kidney cancer.

The chain employs TRBV29-1 and TRBJ2-2, with a possible D match to TRBD1 (5 bases). The ends were cut back, 4 bases at V and 5 bases at J, with 17 bases in the middle. The CDR3 sequence is 15 residues long. CDR1 SQVTM and CDR2 ANQGSEA come from the germline V gene. The CDR3 DNA reads TGCAGCGTTGGTACTTTAGGGGCCGGAACCGGGGAGCTGTTTTTT. Protein: CSVGTLGAGTGELFF.

CDR3 DNA sequence: TGTGCCAGCAGCGAAGGACCGGGGGACACTGAAGCTTTCTTT. The encoded protein is CASSEGPGDTEAFF. The genes are TRBV9 and TRBJ1-1, with a weak D call TRBD1 (5 bases). Deletions cut 3 bases from V and 3 bases from J, with 12 bases between. CDR1 and CDR2 from the germline V gene are SGDLS and YYNGEE. The CDR3 has 14 residues.

V gene TRBV30 combines with J gene TRBJ1-6, with TRBD1 identical over 7 bases. The V and J ends lost 0 bases and 8 bases, in that order; junction bases with no gene match: 10. CDR3 length equals 16 residues. Germline V CDR1 and CDR2: GTSNPN, SVGIG (reference sequence). The CDR3, as DNA: TGTGCCTGGAGTGTATCCAAGGGAGGGGGCGATTCACCCCTCCACTTT. This translates into CAWSVSKGGGDSPLHF.

The gene calls are TRBV7-2 and TRBJ2-1; 12 positions match TRBD2. The CDR3 contains 16 residues. Germline V gene sequence: CDR1 SGHTA, CDR2 FQGNSA. Trimming took 5 bases from V and 10 from J; bases not matched to a gene: 12. The CDR3 nucleotides read TGTGCCAGCAGCCCCCGAAGGACTAGCGGGATTGAAGAGCAGTTCTTC. It is translated as CASSPRRTSGIEEQFF.

This chain uses TRBV5-1 with TRBJ1-2; no clear D gene. V gave up 0 bases and J gave up 6 bases, with 18 bases separating them. In germline, CDR1 is SGHRS, CDR2 YFSETQ. The CDR3 is 16 amino acids. The CDR3 loop is CASSLVGGEGSHGYTF. The CDR3, as DNA: TGCGCCAGCAGCTTGGTCGGCGGCGAAGGGTCTCATGGCTACACCTTC.

The rearrangement links TRBV6-1 to TRBJ2-7, with 12 bases matching TRBD2. The CDR3 spans 18 residues. The germline V gene has CDR1 MNHNS and CDR2 SASEGT. V shed 0 bases, J shed 2 bases, and the junction held 8 bases outside the gene matches. As DNA, the CDR3 is TGTGCCAGCAGTGAAGCGCATGGGGGACTAGCGGGCACCTACGAGCAGTACTTC. Translating gives CASSEAHGGLAGTYEQYF.

Note on this clone: Other DNA variants within this sample encode the same CDR3. The chain combines TRBV5-1 with TRBJ1-2, with 7 bases that match TRBD1. Germline trimming cut 7 bases from V and 1 base from J; bases unmatched to any gene: 1. The CDR3 is made up of 12 amino acids. CDR1 is SGHRS, CDR2 YFSETQ, per germline. The CDR3 is CASRQGNYGYTF. In DNA, the CDR3 is TGCGCCAGCCGACAGGGTAACTATGGCTACACCTTC.

The genes are TRBV14 and TRBJ2-3; D is possibly TRBD2 (5 bases). The V gene's germline CDR1 is SGHDN and CDR2 FVKESK. The germline V and J ends were trimmed by 8 bases and 4 bases, with 10 bases remaining between them. The CDR3 extends over 12 amino acids. CDR3 nucleotide sequence: TGTGCCAGCTCCCTAGCCTCAGATACGCAGTATTTT. Protein sequence: CASSLASDTQYF.

This chain links TRBV10-3 with TRBJ2-7, with 10 bases lining up with TRBD2. Germline CDR1 and CDR2: ENHRY and SYGVKD. V dropped 5 bases and J dropped 4; count of bases not matched to a gene: 11. This CDR3 is built from 16 residues. Written as DNA, the CDR3 is TGTGCCATCAGTCGGGACCCTTTAGCGGGAGGTTACGAGCAGTACTTC. This sequence encodes CAISRDPLAGGYEQYF.

This rearrangement joins TRBV5-4 to TRBJ1-2, with TRBD1 identical over 7 bases. Per germline, CDR1 SGHNT and CDR2 YYREEE (reference sequence). CDR3 size: 14 residues. J was trimmed by 6 bases and V by 3 bases; bases with no gene match: 8. The CDR3 sequence is CASSWDRDRDGYTF. CDR3 nucleotides: TGTGCCAGCAGCTGGGACCGGGACAGAGATGGCTACACCTTC.

This chain links TRBV2 with TRBJ2-6; TRBD1 agrees at 8 bases. This CDR3 has 19 residues. Germline CDR1 reads SNHLY; CDR2 reads FYNNEI. J gave up 4 bases and V 4 bases, and 15 bases lay outside the gene matches. The CDR3 region has the DNA TGTGCCAGCAGTGGCCGGAACAGGGGGGTAGGGTCCGGGGCCAACGTCCTGACTTTC. Encoded protein: CASSGRNRGVGSGANVLTF.

This chain joins TRBV11-2 and TRBJ2-1; the D is unclear. Germline CDR1 and CDR2: SGHAT and FQNNGV. The CDR3 has 13 residues. The ends were cut back, 5 bases at V and 8 bases at J, with 13 bases in the middle. DNA of the CDR3: TGTGCCAGCAGCCCTAGGACCCCCGATGAGCAGTTCTTC. As protein: CASSPRTPDEQFF.

This chain uses TRBV11-2 with TRBJ2-7, with 10 nucleotides matching TRBD2. Germline V CDR1 and CDR2: SGHAT, FQNNGV. V gave up 2 bases and J gave up 7 bases; unmatched junction bases: 8. The CDR3 sequence is 15 residues long. As DNA, the CDR3 is TGTGCCAGCAGCTTACCAGGACTAGCGGTTCGGGAGCAGTACTTC. The encoded protein is CASSLPGLAVREQYF.

The V and J genes are TRBV5-1 and TRBJ2-1, with D possibly TRBD2 on 6 matching bases. The germline V gene encodes CDR1 SGHRS and CDR2 YFSETQ. The CDR3 length is 18 residues. The V and J ends lost 0 bases and 4 bases respectively, with 20 bases between them. CDR3 sequence (DNA): TGCGCCAGCAGCTTGGCCTTAATGGGGGGAGACCAATACAATGAGCAGTTCTTC. Translating it yields CASSLALMGGDQYNEQFF.

The chain uses TRBV27 and TRBJ1-6; perhaps TRBD1 as D (6 bases). V gave up 6 bases and J gave up 10 bases, with 19 bases separating them. CDR3 length: 15 amino acids. From germline, CDR1 is MNHEY and CDR2 SMNVEV (reference sequence). CDR3 residues: CASRMGQGNLSPLHF. The CDR3 region has the DNA TGTGCCAGCAGGATGGGGCAGGGGAACCTCTCACCCCTCCACTTT.

This sequence joins TRBV4-1 and TRBJ1-4, with D possibly being TRBD1 (5 bases). The length of the CDR3 is 15 residues. Between the trimmed V and J ends, which lost 0 bases and 5 bases, there was a span of 10 bases. The germline V gene encodes CDR1 MGHRA and CDR2 YSYEKL. The CDR3 region has the DNA TGCGCCAGCAGCCAAGATTCGGGGGAAAATGAAAAACTGTTTTTT. Translated, it gives CASSQDSGENEKLFF.

This sequence joins TRBV11-2 and TRBJ1-3; no reliable D call. Trimming removed 5 bases from V and 0 bases from J, with 14 bases in between. This CDR3 region has 16 residues. Per the germline V gene, CDR1 is SGHAT and CDR2 is FQNNGV. The CDR3 DNA reads TGTGCCAGCAGCCCCTGGAAACTGAGCTCTGGAAACACCATATATTTT. It translates to CASSPWKLSSGNTIYF.

The V gene is TRBV10-2, the J gene TRBJ1-1, with D possibly being TRBD1 (5 bases). Germline loops: CDR1 WSHSY, CDR2 SAAADI. V gave up 3 bases and J gave up 1 base, with 12 bases separating them. The CDR3 runs 15 residues. In nucleotides, the CDR3 is TGCGCCAGCAGTGACTCCCCAGGGACGAACACTGAAGCTTTCTTT. This gives the protein CASSDSPGTNTEAFF.

The rearrangement uses TRBV5-8 and TRBJ2-5; D is ambiguous. V lost 0 bases to trimming and J lost 2 bases, with 8 bases between them. Germline V lookup: CDR1 SGHTS, CDR2 YDEGEE. The CDR3 runs to 14 residues. CDR3 region: CASSLAARQETQYF. The CDR3 bases are TGTGCCAGCAGCTTGGCCGCCAGACAAGAGACCCAGTACTTC.

The V and J genes are TRBV6-5 and TRBJ2-7; no definite D call. CDR1 is MNHEY and CDR2 is SVGAGI in the germline V gene. With 6 bases removed from V and 2 bases from J, the gap between germline ends came to 8 bases. The CDR3 runs to 12 residues. CDR3 coding DNA: TGTGCCAGCAGCCACGCCCCCTACGAGCAGTACTTC. It specifies CASSHAPYEQYF.

The rearrangement joins TRBV5-1 to TRBJ2-2; D unresolved. Trimming removed 0 bases at V and 7 bases at J, with 10 bases between. The CDR3 consists of 14 residues. Germline CDR1 and CDR2: SGHRS and YFSETQ. The CDR3 protein is CASSLGNIGGELFF. The CDR3, as DNA: TGCGCCAGCAGCTTGGGGAATATCGGCGGGGAGCTGTTTTTT.

The gene calls are TRBV6-6 and TRBJ2-6; perhaps TRBD2 as D (6 bases). CDR1 and CDR2 (germline): MNHNY, SVGAGI (reference sequence). Trimming cost V 2 bases and J 8 bases, with 10 bases left between them. The length of the CDR3 is 14 residues. CDR3 sequence: CASSYTGTPNVLTF. CDR3 in DNA: TGTGCCAGCAGTTACACGGGGACTCCCAACGTCCTGACTTTC.

The chain links TRBV5-1 to TRBJ2-5; 10 positions match TRBD2. The junction had 6 bases not matched to a gene; V was cut back by 2 bases and J by 5 bases. Germline CDR1 reads SGHRS; CDR2 reads YFSETQ. This CDR3 region has 15 residues. CDR3 DNA: TGCGCCAGCAGCTTTGGGCTAGCGGGAGCCGAGACCCAGTACTTC. Amino acid sequence: CASSFGLAGAETQYF.

The chain carries TRBV19 and TRBJ1-3, with 7 bases identical to TRBD1. The CDR3 totals 14 residues. CDR1 and CDR2 from the germline V gene are LNHDA and SQIVND (reference sequence). V lost 5 bases, J lost 4 bases, and 5 bases stayed unmatched. In DNA form, the CDR3 reads TGTGCCAGTAGTCTGGACAGGTCCGGAAACACCATATATTTT. Its translation: CASSLDRSGNTIYF.

The rearrangement uses TRBV14 and TRBJ2-2; 7 bases align to TRBD1. Germline trimming cut 1 base from V and 2 bases from J; bases unmatched to any gene: 7. From germline, CDR1 is SGHDN and CDR2 FVKESK. The CDR3 runs to 17 residues. CDR3 nucleotides: TGTGCCAGCAGCCAAGGTTTGACAGGGTATAACACCGGGGAGCTGTTTTTT. Its translation: CASSQGLTGYNTGELFF.

As regards this clone: One end of the junction does not line up with germline, which may come from a read error. This chain joins TRBV15 and TRBJ2-3, with 10 nucleotides matching TRBD2. The CDR3 is 18 residues long. CDR1 and CDR2 (germline): LNHNV, YYDKDF (reference sequence). The CDR3 here is CAISRDLAGVTSTDTQYF. The CDR3 DNA is TGTGCCATCAGCAGAGATCTAGCGGGAGTGACTAGCACAGATACGCAGTATTTT.

The chain has TRBV6-6 and TRBJ2-1, with D possibly being TRBD1 (5 bases). The V end lost 2 bases, the J end lost 13 bases, and 18 bases lay between the germline ends. CDR1 is MNHNY, CDR2 SVGAGI, per germline (reference sequence). The CDR3 is 14 residues long. The CDR3 here is CASSYKDRSGTQFF. CDR3 DNA sequence: TGTGCCAGCAGTTACAAAGACAGATCTGGAACACAGTTCTTC.